The rows below give T cell receptor beta chains drawn from one sample of a study of shared T cell receptors in the human thymus. Some clones are missing from TCRdb's copy, which holds only in-frame ones; the method was immunoSEQ multiplex PCR. Among 600,000 to 900,000 clones listed, roughly 85% were seen once. These records were also assigned to another study, of human thymus T cells.

The sequencing input was thymocytes. These receptors were obtained from a girl younger than two with a congenital heart defect. The CDR3 runs from the conserved cysteine through the conserved F or W. Fields, in order: clone size, V gene, D gene, J gene, CDR3 DNA, CDR3 protein. A D gene is named only where the DNA matches it firmly. Clone size, where shown, is once, few, many, or a class for clones that have expanded.

clone_size: NA; v_call: TRBV10-3; d_call: TRBD1; j_call: TRBJ1-1; cdr3_nt: TGTGCCATCAGTGAGTCGACCGAGGAGGGGGCAAGGAACACTGAAGCTTTCTTT; cdr3_aa: CAISESTEEGARNTEAFF
clone_size: NA; v_call: TRBV5-1; d_call: NA; j_call: TRBJ2-2; cdr3_nt: TGCGCCAGCAGCCTACGGACAGAAAAGAACACCGGGGAGCTGTTTTTT; cdr3_aa: CASSLRTEKNTGELFF
clone_size: NA; v_call: TRBV5-4; d_call: NA; j_call: TRBJ1-2; cdr3_nt: TGTGCCAGCAGCTCGGGGGCTAACTATGGCTACACCTTC; cdr3_aa: CASSSGANYGYTF
clone_size: NA; v_call: TRBV5-6; d_call: NA; j_call: TRBJ1-1; cdr3_nt: TGTGCCAGCAGCTTTGGACAGTTGAACACTGAAGCTTTCTTT; cdr3_aa: CASSFGQLNTEAFF
clone_size: NA; v_call: TRBV7-9; d_call: TRBD2; j_call: TRBJ2-5; cdr3_nt: TGTGCCAGCAGCCTCGCTCGGGGGGACGAGACCCAGTACTTC; cdr3_aa: CASSLARGDETQYF
clone_size: once; v_call: TRBV9; d_call: TRBD2; j_call: TRBJ2-3; cdr3_nt: TGTGCCAGCAGCGTAGATTTCGCGGGGGGCCGAGATACGCAGTATTTT; cdr3_aa: CASSVDFAGGRDTQYF
clone_size: NA; v_call: TRBV10-3; d_call: NA; j_call: TRBJ1-3; cdr3_nt: TGTGCCATCAGTGAGTCGGCAAACACCATATATTTT; cdr3_aa: CAISESANTIYF
clone_size: NA; v_call: TRBV9; d_call: NA; j_call: TRBJ2-5; cdr3_nt: TGTGCCAGCAGCTCAGAGGGGGGGACGGAGGACCGAGAGACCCAGTACTTC; cdr3_aa: CASSSEGGTEDRETQYF
clone_size: NA; v_call: TRBV27; d_call: TRBD1; j_call: TRBJ1-1; cdr3_nt: TGTGCCAGCAGGGTAACAGGGGCCTACACTGAAGCTTTCTTT; cdr3_aa: CASRVTGAYTEAFF
clone_size: NA; v_call: TRBV27; d_call: TRBD1; j_call: TRBJ2-1; cdr3_nt: TGTGCCAGCAGTCCGGGGGACAGGGGGGGTATAGACAATGAGCAGTTCTTC; cdr3_aa: CASSPGDRGGIDNEQFF
clone_size: NA; v_call: TRBV6-5; d_call: NA; j_call: TRBJ1-5; cdr3_nt: TGTGCCAGCAGTTTAAGTCCAGACAACAGCAATCAGCCCCAGCATTTT; cdr3_aa: CASSLSPDNSNQPQHF
clone_size: NA; v_call: TRBV29-1; d_call: NA; j_call: TRBJ2-7; cdr3_nt: TGCAGCGTTATGGGGGAGGTTCCCTCCTACGAGCAGTACTTC; cdr3_aa: CSVMGEVPSYEQYF
clone_size: NA; v_call: TRBV6-1; d_call: NA; j_call: TRBJ1-1; cdr3_nt: TGTGCCAACCACTCAGGACAGTATAACACTGAAGCTTTCTTT; cdr3_aa: CANHSGQYNTEAFF
clone_size: once; v_call: TRBV5-6; d_call: NA; j_call: TRBJ1-2; cdr3_nt: TGTGCCAGCACCACACGGGGGGGAGCTAACTATGGCTACACCTTC; cdr3_aa: CASTTRGGANYGYTF
clone_size: NA; v_call: TRBV27; d_call: TRBD1; j_call: TRBJ1-6; cdr3_nt: TGTGACAGCAGTTGCACAGACAGGGAAGGGGGCTCACCCCTCCACTTT; cdr3_aa: CDSSCTDREGGSPLHF
clone_size: few; v_call: TRBV28; d_call: NA; j_call: TRBJ1-6; cdr3_nt: TGTGCCAGCAGTGCCCGTGGGCTCCTCCAGAAAAATTCACCCCTCCACTTT; cdr3_aa: CASSARGLLQKNSPLHF
clone_size: NA; v_call: TRBV2; d_call: NA; j_call: TRBJ1-1; cdr3_nt: TGTGCCAGCAGCGACGCGGGGGCACCCATGAACACTGAAGCTTTCTTT; cdr3_aa: CASSDAGAPMNTEAFF
clone_size: NA; v_call: TRBV6-6; d_call: NA; j_call: TRBJ1-2; cdr3_nt: TGTGCCAGCGGTTACCCTGAACAGGGACGGTATGGCTACACCTTC; cdr3_aa: CASGYPEQGRYGYTF
clone_size: NA; v_call: TRBV6-6; d_call: NA; j_call: TRBJ1-2; cdr3_nt: TGTGCCAGCAGCCCAGGGGATGGGGTCGACTATGGCTACACCTTC; cdr3_aa: CASSPGDGVDYGYTF
clone_size: NA; v_call: TRBV15; d_call: TRBD1; j_call: TRBJ1-5; cdr3_nt: TGTGCCACCAGCAGAGCCCCGGACAGGTTTAGCAATCAGCCCCAGCATTTT; cdr3_aa: CATSRAPDRFSNQPQHF
clone_size: NA; v_call: TRBV7-9; d_call: NA; j_call: TRBJ1-1; cdr3_nt: TGTGCCAGCAGCTTTGGGGAGGGGAACACTGAAGCTTTCTTT; cdr3_aa: CASSFGEGNTEAFF
clone_size: once; v_call: TRBV4-1; d_call: TRBD1; j_call: TRBJ1-3; cdr3_nt: TGCGCCAGCAGCCAAGATCCCCGACAGGGAGTATATTTT; cdr3_aa: CASSQDPRQGVYF
clone_size: NA; v_call: TRBV9; d_call: TRBD1; j_call: TRBJ2-1; cdr3_nt: TGTGCCAGCAGCGTAGCTACTTTCGGGCAGGGGGCGGATGAGCAGTTCTTC; cdr3_aa: CASSVATFGQGADEQFF
clone_size: NA; v_call: TRBV10-3; d_call: NA; j_call: TRBJ2-2; cdr3_nt: TGTGCCATCTGGGGAGGAGGGGAGCTGTTTTTT; cdr3_aa: CAIWGGGELFF
clone_size: NA; v_call: TRBV2; d_call: NA; j_call: TRBJ1-4; cdr3_nt: TGTGCCAGCACCGAACCACCAGGGGCAAGAGATGAAAAACTGTTTTTT; cdr3_aa: CASTEPPGARDEKLFF
clone_size: once; v_call: TRBV7-6; d_call: NA; j_call: TRBJ1-1; cdr3_nt: TGTGCCAGCAGCTTATTACCGGAGACGGGGAAAGGGACTGAAGCTTTCTTT; cdr3_aa: CASSLLPETGKGTEAFF
clone_size: NA; v_call: TRBV6-5; d_call: TRBD2; j_call: TRBJ2-1; cdr3_nt: TGTGCCAGCAGAATGACTAGCGGGGCTCTGAGTGAGCAGTTCTTC; cdr3_aa: CASRMTSGALSEQFF
clone_size: NA; v_call: TRBV5-1; d_call: TRBD1; j_call: TRBJ2-7; cdr3_nt: TGCGCCAGCAGCTTGATCACAGGGGGCCCCAGTGTAGAGCAGTACTTC; cdr3_aa: CASSLITGGPSVEQYF
clone_size: NA; v_call: TRBV7-6; d_call: TRBD1; j_call: TRBJ1-6; cdr3_nt: TGTGCCAGCAGCCCGAAAGGACAGGGTCTTGATTCACCCCTCCACTTT; cdr3_aa: CASSPKGQGLDSPLHF
clone_size: NA; v_call: TRBV25-1; d_call: TRBD1; j_call: TRBJ1-4; cdr3_nt: TGTGCCAGCAGTCCAGGGACAGGGCCCAATGAAAAACTGTTTTTT; cdr3_aa: CASSPGTGPNEKLFF
clone_size: NA; v_call: TRBV19; d_call: NA; j_call: TRBJ2-5; cdr3_nt: TGTGCCAGTAGTATACGGGGGCAAGAGACCCAGTACTTC; cdr3_aa: CASSIRGQETQYF
clone_size: NA; v_call: TRBV6-5; d_call: NA; j_call: TRBJ2-1; cdr3_nt: TGTGCCACAACTGCGGGGCTCAACAATGAGCAGTTCTTC; cdr3_aa: CATTAGLNNEQFF
clone_size: NA; v_call: TRBV27; d_call: TRBD2; j_call: TRBJ2-3; cdr3_nt: TGTGCCAGCAGTCCACTTGGGGGGGTGGGGGCAGATACGCAGTATTTT; cdr3_aa: CASSPLGGVGADTQYF
clone_size: NA; v_call: TRBV6-5; d_call: NA; j_call: TRBJ2-1; cdr3_nt: TGTGCCAGCCGTCCCTTGAACAGGAATGAGCAGTTCTTC; cdr3_aa: CASRPLNRNEQFF
clone_size: NA; v_call: TRBV6-5; d_call: NA; j_call: TRBJ1-1; cdr3_nt: TGTGCCAGCCGACATACTATAGGGAGGACTGAAGCTTTCTTT; cdr3_aa: CASRHTIGRTEAFF
clone_size: NA; v_call: TRBV5-1; d_call: NA; j_call: TRBJ2-7; cdr3_nt: TGCGCCAGCAGCCAACTGATGGGACACCGAGGAGGCGAGCAGTACTTC; cdr3_aa: CASSQLMGHRGGEQYF
clone_size: NA; v_call: TRBV21-1; d_call: NA; j_call: TRBJ2-5; cdr3_nt: TGTGCCGCCATCATCGCGGGGGGTGAGACCCAGTACTTC; cdr3_aa: CAAIIAGGETQYF
clone_size: NA; v_call: TRBV27; d_call: TRBD1; j_call: TRBJ2-1; cdr3_nt: TGTGCCAGCAGTTCCGGGACAGGGGGTTACAATGAGCAGTTCTTC; cdr3_aa: CASSSGTGGYNEQFF
clone_size: NA; v_call: TRBV2; d_call: NA; j_call: TRBJ1-2; cdr3_nt: TGTGCCAGCAGTGCCCGCAGGGTCACTAACTATGGCTACACCTTC; cdr3_aa: CASSARRVTNYGYTF
clone_size: NA; v_call: TRBV11-2; d_call: TRBD1; j_call: TRBJ1-4; cdr3_nt: TGTGCCAGCAGCGGCCGGGACAGGGGAAATGAAAAACTGTTTTTT; cdr3_aa: CASSGRDRGNEKLFF
clone_size: NA; v_call: TRBV27; d_call: TRBD1; j_call: TRBJ2-7; cdr3_nt: TGTGCCAGCAGTTTATCGAGGCCCCCGACAGGGGTAAGGGACGAGCAGTACTTC; cdr3_aa: CASSLSRPPTGVRDEQYF
clone_size: NA; v_call: TRBV28; d_call: NA; j_call: TRBJ1-2; cdr3_nt: TGTGCCAGCCGTGGGGGAGGCTCTAACTATGGCTACACCTTC; cdr3_aa: CASRGGGSNYGYTF